These 27 T cell receptor beta chains originate from one sample sequenced in a study of blood T cell repertoires in COVID-19. Generated by immunoSEQ multiplex PCR, the TCRdb table keeps only in-frame clones and is missing some. The sample has around 260,000 clones; about 85% are singletons. The sample consisted of peripheral blood. These receptors originate from a man between 18 and 35 years old with active or convalescent COVID-19.

J is TRBJ2-1 and V is TRBV7-9; 8 nucleotides line up with TRBD2. The CDR3 is 14 amino acids. The germline CDR1 and CDR2 sequences are SEHNR and FQNEAQ (reference sequence). V gave up 5 bases and J gave up 13 bases; unmatched junction bases: 13. The CDR3 DNA follows: TGTGCCAGCAGCCCAGCGCGGGGGGAACTCCCCCAGTTCTTC. Translating it yields CASSPARGELPQFF.

The chain uses TRBV6-5 and TRBJ2-7, with 9 bases that match TRBD1. CDR1 and CDR2 from the germline V gene are MNHEY and SVGAGI. V was pared by 8 bases and J by 5 bases, with 7 bases of the junction left unmatched. The CDR3 spans 13 residues. CDR3: CASLRTGVNEQYF. CDR3 nucleotide sequence: TGTGCCAGCTTGAGGACAGGGGTTAACGAGCAGTACTTC.

V gene TRBV5-4 combines with J gene TRBJ1-2; D is uncertain. Germline CDR1 reads SGHNT; CDR2 reads YYREEE (reference sequence). This CDR3 is 13 amino acids long. The germline V and J ends were trimmed by 0 bases and 5 bases, with 8 bases remaining between them. The CDR3, as DNA: TGTGCCAGCAGCTTGGTGGAGGGTTATGGCTACACCTTC. As protein: CASSLVEGYGYTF.

CDR3 sequence: CASSSFRGNQPQHF. The CDR3, as DNA: TGTGCCAGCAGCTCATTTCGGGGCAATCAGCCCCAGCATTTT. This rearrangement joins TRBV11-3 to TRBJ1-5; D gene uncertain. Germline CDR1 reads SGHNT; CDR2 reads YENEEA. Trimming shortened V by 4 bases and J by 2 bases, and 9 bases separated the two germline ends. This CDR3 region has 14 residues. Based on the CDR3 plus reference TRBV11-3 and TRBJ1-5, the full variable domain is EAGVVQSPRYKIIEKKQPVAFWCNPISGHNTLYWYLQNLGQGPELLIRYENEEAVDDSQLPKDRFSAERLKGVDSTLKIQPAELGDSAVYLCASSSFRGNQPQHFGDGTRLSIL.

The chain carries TRBV15 and TRBJ1-5; no clear D gene. The V end lost 1 base, the J end lost 3 bases, and 10 bases lay between the germline ends. Germline V gene sequence: CDR1 LNHNV, CDR2 YYDKDF (reference sequence). The CDR3 length is 15 residues. This CDR3 reads CATSRGGTPNQPQHF. In DNA, the CDR3 is TGTGCCACCAGCAGAGGTGGCACCCCCAATCAGCCCCAGCATTTT.

This clone was detected a few times. The CDR3: CASSYRNPQGQGEQMNTEAFF. The CDR3 region has the DNA TGTGCCAGCAGCTACAGAAATCCACAGGGTCAGGGTGAGCAAATGAACACTGAAGCTTTCTTT. This chain uses TRBV7-8 with TRBJ1-1; TRBD1 might be the D (6 bases). The CDR3 totals 21 residues. Trimming pared 4 bases from V and 0 bases from J, leaving 30 bases between. Per germline, CDR1 SGHVS and CDR2 FQNEAQ.

The rearrangement joins TRBV6-4 to TRBJ1-1; D ambiguous. The CDR3 contains 9 residues. V lost 8 bases to trimming and J lost 11 bases, with 9 bases between them. Germline loops: CDR1 MRHNA, CDR2 SNTAGT. CDR3 sequence (DNA): TGTGCCAGCGCCCGAGGCGCTTTCTTT. Its protein is CASARGAFF.

This sequence joins TRBV7-3 and TRBJ1-3, with TRBD1 matching over 7 bases. Losses at the gene ends were 5 bases for V and 2 bases for J; bases not matched to a gene: 6. This CDR3 is built from 15 residues. CDR1 is SGHTA, CDR2 FQGTGA, per germline. The CDR3 region is CASSLTGEAGNTIYF. CDR3 coding DNA: TGTGCCAGCAGCCTTACAGGGGAGGCTGGAAACACCATATATTTT.

The chain employs TRBV6-5 and TRBJ2-7; TRBD2 aligns across 11 bases. With 6 bases clipped from V and 5 bases from J, the junction kept 9 bases outside the gene matches. From germline, CDR1 is MNHEY and CDR2 SVGAGI. The CDR3 covers 15 residues. In nucleotides, the CDR3 is TGTGCCAGCAGATTCACTAGCGGGAGAGGAGACGAGCAGTACTTC. It specifies CASRFTSGRGDEQYF.

This sequence joins TRBV2 and TRBJ2-6, with D hard to call. V was shortened by 4 bases and J by 0 bases, with 7 bases between the two germline ends. Germline loops: CDR1 SNHLY, CDR2 FYNNEI. The CDR3 totals 15 residues. The CDR3 spells CASSAQVSGANVLTF. For the CDR3, the DNA is TGTGCCAGCAGTGCTCAGGTCTCTGGGGCCAACGTCCTGACTTTC.

The DNA of the CDR3 is TGCGCCAGCAGGGACATAGGGGCGGGAAACACCATATATTTT. Translation: CASRDIGAGNTIYF. V is TRBV5-1 and J is TRBJ1-3; D may be TRBD1 (5 bases). Germline V gene sequence: CDR1 SGHRS, CDR2 YFSETQ. This CDR3 has 14 residues. V was clipped by 5 bases and J by 4 bases, with 13 bases between them.

V is TRBV4-1 and J is TRBJ1-3; D possibly corresponds to TRBD1 (5 bases). V was pared by 4 bases and J by 0 bases, with 16 bases between. This CDR3 contains 17 residues. CDR1 is MGHRA, CDR2 YSYEKL, per germline. The CDR3 sequence: CASSLTPAGASGNTIYF. CDR3 in DNA: TGCGCCAGCAGCCTAACCCCCGCTGGGGCCTCTGGAAACACCATATATTTT.

The rearrangement links TRBV11-2 to TRBJ1-6, with D possibly matching TRBD1 (5 bases). The germline CDR1 and CDR2 sequences are SGHAT and FQNNGV. Trimming left V 2 bases short and J 10 bases short, with 24 bases between. The CDR3 loop spans 18 amino acids. The CDR3 reads CASSLTLIGQGEGSPLHF. The CDR3 DNA sequence: TGTGCCAGCAGCTTAACCCTTATAGGACAAGGGGAAGGATCACCCCTCCACTTT.

The rearrangement uses TRBV18 and TRBJ2-2, with a possible D match to TRBD1 (6 bases). CDR1 KGHSH and CDR2 LQKENI come from the germline V gene. V lost 3 bases, J lost 7 bases, and 15 bases lay in between. There are 15 residues in the CDR3. CDR3 nucleotide sequence: TGTGCCAGCTCACCCGGGCAGGGGATCGGCGGGGAGCTGTTTTTT. This gives the protein CASSPGQGIGGELFF.

V gene TRBV7-6 combines with J gene TRBJ1-3; D is possibly TRBD1 (5 bases). V was clipped by 1 base and J by 4 bases, with 11 bases between them. CDR1 SGHVS and CDR2 FNYEAQ come from the germline V gene. The CDR3 covers 15 residues. The CDR3 protein is CASSLEEAGGNTIYF. The CDR3, as DNA: TGTGCCAGCAGCTTAGAAGAAGCAGGGGGAAACACCATATATTTT.

The CDR3 here is CASSSYASNSPLHF. CDR3 DNA sequence: TGTGCCAGCAGTTCGTATGCCAGTAATTCACCCCTCCACTTT. The V gene is TRBV27, the J gene TRBJ1-6, with D unresolved. The germline gives CDR1 MNHEY, CDR2 SMNVEV (reference sequence). This CDR3 contains 14 residues. With 4 bases removed from V and 6 bases from J, the gap between germline ends came to 10 bases.

This clone appeared once. This chain links TRBV7-3 with TRBJ2-1; D unclear. The CDR3 spans 15 residues. Germline CDR1 reads SGHTA; CDR2 reads FQGTGA. V was pared by 0 bases and J by 0 bases, with 6 bases between. The chain's CDR3 is CASSLTESSYNEQFF. DNA for the CDR3: TGTGCCAGCAGCTTAACGGAGAGCTCCTACAATGAGCAGTTCTTC.

This sequence joins TRBV3-1 (or the pseudogene TRBV3-2) and TRBJ2-3, with D possibly TRBD2 on 5 matching bases. The V gene lost 5 bases and the J gene lost 1 base, with 10 bases spanning the gap. The CDR3 is 14 residues long. Germline V gene lookup returns CDR1 LGHDT and CDR2 YNNKEL (reference sequence). The CDR3 protein is CASSTSGRTDTQYF. The CDR3, as DNA: TGTGCCAGCAGCACCAGCGGTCGCACAGATACGCAGTATTTT.

The genes are TRBV6-2 or TRBV6-3 and TRBJ2-1; 7 bases agree with TRBD2. J gave up 12 bases and V 4 bases, and 6 bases lay outside the gene matches. Germline V gene lookup returns CDR1 MNHEY and CDR2 SVGEGT. CDR3 length: 12 residues. In DNA, the CDR3 is TGTGCCAGCAGTTTGCGGGAGCGAGGGCAGTTCTTC. Residues: CASSLRERGQFF.

The chain has TRBV9 and TRBJ2-1; 10 nucleotides agree with TRBD2. This CDR3 comprises 18 residues. V gave up 0 bases and J gave up 6 bases; unmatched junction bases: 12. Germline CDR1 and CDR2: SGDLS and YYNGEE. The CDR3 sequence: CASSVGAVLAGATNEQFF. Written as DNA, the CDR3 is TGTGCCAGCAGCGTAGGGGCCGTTCTAGCGGGAGCAACCAATGAGCAGTTCTTC. The full variable domain, rest sourced from reference TRBV9 and TRBJ2-1, is DSGVTQTPKHLITATGQRVTLRCSPRSGDLSVYWYQQSLDQGLQFLIQYYNGEERAKGNILERFSAQQFPDLHSELNLSSLELGDSALYFCASSVGAVLAGATNEQFFGPGTRLTVL.

This clone was observed a single time. The V gene is TRBV6-5, the J gene TRBJ2-3; TRBD1 aligns across 8 bases. Germline values: CDR1 MNHEY, CDR2 SVGAGI. The CDR3 extends over 15 amino acids. V gave up 0 bases and J gave up 5 bases; unmatched junction bases: 4. CDR3 DNA sequence: TGTGCCAGCAGTTACTCGGCAGGGGGCGAAGATACGCAGTATTTT. This codes for CASSYSAGGEDTQYF.

The J gene is TRBJ1-6, the V gene TRBV21-1. TRBV21-1 is labeled a pseudogene. CDR3 length: 14 amino acids. CDR3 amino acids: CASNLRVSNSPLHF. The CDR3, as DNA: TGTGCCAGCAACCTGCGAGTCTCTAATTCACCCCTCCACTTT.

The chain carries TRBV9 and TRBJ1-2; 10 nucleotides agree with TRBD1. Losses at the gene ends were 3 bases for V and 8 bases for J; bases not matched to a gene: 10. CDR3 length equals 15 residues. Looked up from germline, CDR1 is SGDLS and CDR2 is YYNGEE. The CDR3 is CASSARDRGSEGYTF. DNA for the CDR3: TGTGCCAGCAGCGCCAGGGACAGGGGATCGGAAGGCTACACCTTC.

This rearrangement joins TRBV14 to TRBJ2-7; 9 bases are shared with TRBD1. CDR3 size: 15 residues. Trimming cost V 4 bases and J 6 bases; bases outside gene matches: 10. Looked up from germline, CDR1 is SGHDN and CDR2 is FVKESK. For the CDR3, the DNA is TGTGCCAGCAGCCTCCGAACAGGGGGCGCGGGCGAGCAGTACTTC. This sequence encodes CASSLRTGGAGEQYF.

This chain uses TRBV10-1 with TRBJ2-5; 10 bases align to TRBD2. Unmatched junction bases numbered 12, after V lost 2 bases and J lost 9 bases. This CDR3 is built from 16 residues. CDR1 WNHNN and CDR2 SYGVQD come from the germline V gene (reference sequence). The CDR3 reads CASSEIAGGGWPAQYF. CDR3 coding DNA: TGCGCCAGCAGTGAGATAGCGGGGGGCGGGTGGCCGGCCCAGTACTTC.

The chain is built from TRBV11-3 and TRBJ1-1, with no clear D. The CDR3 is 13 amino acids. V dropped 7 bases and J dropped 2 bases, with 11 bases sitting between them. CDR1 SGHNT and CDR2 YENEEA come from the germline V gene. Here the CDR3 DNA reads TGTGCCAGCACCTCACCAGTTAACACTGAAGCTTTCTTT. Translation gives CASTSPVNTEAFF.

Worth noting for this clone: At the DNA level, this CDR3 is encoded by other sequences in the same sample as well. The rearrangement links TRBV13 to TRBJ1-1, with D perhaps matching TRBD1 (5 bases). The V gene lost 1 base and the J gene lost 2 bases, with 8 bases spanning the gap. Germline V gives CDR1 PRHDT, CDR2 FYEKMQ (reference sequence). The CDR3 runs to 14 residues. DNA of the CDR3: TGTGCCAGCAGCTTAGCCGGGGGTAACACTGAAGCTTTCTTT. It is translated as CASSLAGGNTEAFF.